Listed here is a single T cell receptor (beta chain). The repertoire was sequenced with immunoSEQ multiplex PCR; TCRdb's copy has only in-frame clones and lacks some. The repertoire holds approximately 15,000 clones, with approximately 81% as singletons. The data originate from a study of technical replicates of blood from several donors. Looked up from germline, CDR1 is GTSNPN and CDR2 is SVGIG (reference sequence). With 5 bases clipped from V and 4 bases from J, the junction kept 3 bases outside the gene matches. The CDR3 has 12 residues. The chain links TRBV30 to TRBJ2-5; the match to TRBD2 covers 8 bases. The receptor comes from a human donor in good health. The specimen sequenced was PBMCs. This chain's CDR3 is CAWEGLAETQYF. The CDR3 nucleotides are TGTGCCTGGGAAGGACTAGCAGAGACCCAGTACTTC.